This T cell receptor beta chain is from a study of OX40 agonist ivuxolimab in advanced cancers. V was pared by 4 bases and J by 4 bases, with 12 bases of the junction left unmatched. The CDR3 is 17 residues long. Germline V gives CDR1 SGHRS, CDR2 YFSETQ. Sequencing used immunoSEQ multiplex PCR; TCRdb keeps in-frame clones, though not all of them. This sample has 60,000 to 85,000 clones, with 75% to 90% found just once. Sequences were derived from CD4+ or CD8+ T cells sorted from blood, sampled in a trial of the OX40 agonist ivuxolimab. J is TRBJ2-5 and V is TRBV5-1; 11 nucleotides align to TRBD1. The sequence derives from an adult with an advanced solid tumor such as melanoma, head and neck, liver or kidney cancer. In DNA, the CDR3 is TGCGCCAGCAGCCCGTACCCGGACAGGGGGCGCTTAGAGACCCAGTACTTC. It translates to CASSPYPDRGRLETQYF.